One sample yielded the 7 T cell receptor beta chains listed below, sequenced in a study of tumor-infiltrating lymphocytes in oesophageal squamous cell carcinoma. TCRdb called the PCR reads again in MiXCR, with one record for every CDR3 protein. Of around 19,000 distinct CDR3 sequences listed, around 50% are singletons. The specimen sequenced was normal esophageal tissue next to the tumor. The receptors shown here come from a female donor with esophageal squamous cell carcinoma.

The rearrangement joins TRBV7-9 to TRBJ2-7, with 13 nucleotides matching TRBD2. The CDR3 contains 15 residues. Germline CDR1 and CDR2: SEHNR and FQNEAQ (reference sequence). The V segment lost 3 bases and the J segment 3 bases; nucleotides outside the gene matches: 2. The DNA for the CDR3 is TGTGCCAGCAGCTTTACTAGCGGGAGGGTCTACGAGCAGTACTTC. Its translation: CASSFTSGRVYEQYF. Full variable domain (rest looked up from reference TRBV7-9 and TRBJ2-7): DTGVSQNPRHKITKRGQNVTFRCDPISEHNRLYWYRQTLGQGPEFLTYFQNEAQLEKSRLLSDRFSAERPKGSFSTLEIQRTEQGDSAMYLCASSFTSGRVYEQYFGPGTRLTVT.

The rearrangement uses TRBV6-1 and TRBJ2-5; tentatively, D is TRBD1 (5 bases). The DNA end lines up better with TRBJ1-2; the J call may be wrong. The V gene's germline CDR1 is MNHNS and CDR2 SASEGT. The CDR3 loop spans 15 amino acids. The CDR3: CASSDRWQGFDGYTF. The CDR3 coding sequence is TGTGCCAGCAGTGATCGTTGGCAGGGTTTCGATGGCTACACCTTC.

The sample holds a few counts of this clonotype. The chain uses TRBV23-1 and TRBJ2-5; D tentatively fits TRBD1 or TRBD2 (5 bases each). TRBV23-1 is classed as an ORF, of uncertain function. This CDR3 has 13 residues. Trimming took off 6 bases at V and 5 bases at J, with 13 bases between the two ends. Here the CDR3 reads CASSSPGGETQYF. The CDR3 DNA reads as TGCGCCAGCAGCTCCCCTGGGGGTGAGACCCAGTACTTC.

V gene TRBV6-6 combines with J gene TRBJ2-3; 7 positions agree with TRBD2. The CDR3 consists of 16 residues. Trimming at V came to 7 bases and at J to 2 bases, leaving 12 bases not matched to a gene. Looked up from germline, CDR1 is MNHNY and CDR2 is SVGAGI (reference sequence). The CDR3 bases are TGTGCCAGCACTTGGACTAGGAGTTCCTCCACAGATACGCAGTATTTT. Its protein is CASTWTRSSSTDTQYF.

The chain employs TRBV27 and TRBJ2-1; either TRBD1 or TRBD2 may fit D (6 bases each). The length of the CDR3 is 16 residues. The germline V gene encodes CDR1 MNHEY and CDR2 SMNVEV (reference sequence). The V and J ends lost 2 bases and 10 bases respectively, with 21 bases between them. The CDR3 bases are TGTGCCAGCAGTTTACAGGGGACTGTGGTGCGGTACGAGCAGTTCTTC. Its translation is CASSLQGTVVRYEQFF.

On this clonotype itself: The conserved closing phenylalanine or tryptophan is absent in this CDR3, likely reflecting a read error. Because the CDR3's place on the DNA is in doubt, the DNA is left out and the CDR3 is given as listed by TCRdb. The chain recombines TRBV7-2 with TRBJ2-7; the table calls TRBD1, which could not be checked here. Both ends counted, the CDR3 spans 18 residues. CDR1 and CDR2 from the germline V gene are SGHTA and FQGNSA. The CDR3 is CASSPRQGAYQETQYFGS.

This clonotype was detected a few times. The gene calls are TRBV7-2 and TRBJ2-4, with 11 bases lining up with TRBD2. Germline V gene data show CDR1 as SGHTA and CDR2 as FQGNSA. The CDR3 runs 15 residues. V was clipped by 3 bases and J by 13 bases; unmatched bases: 11. The CDR3, as DNA: TGTGCCAGCAGCTTGAGACTAGCGGGGTCTGGAGAGCAGTACTTC. It translates to CASSLRLAGSGEQYF.